This TCR beta chain comes out of a study of cytotoxic CD8 clonotypes in ibrutinib-treated CLL. About the research overall: Partial response occurred in roughly 25 patients and complete response in 2; at median roughly 72 months, roughly 15 remained remitted and approximately 12 progressed. Study-wide results and limits: Among the clonotypes, public ones were uncommon and contracted or held stable on treatment.

Target depth was 1 in 200,000 to 1 in 1 million T cells, about 10x per clonotype. This table comes from immunoSEQ multiplex PCR, and its TCRdb copy is limited to in-frame clones, with some not included. The data contain approximately 70,000 clones, 65% to 85% of them singletons. A note on this clone: Its specificity is unknown.

Trimming removed 5 bases from V and 5 bases from J, with 15 bases in between. The CDR3 has 14 residues. Germline-derived CDR1 and CDR2 are SEHNR and FQNEAQ (reference sequence). The rearrangement joins TRBV7-9 to TRBJ1-1; no reliable D call. The receptor was isolated from a human donor with chronic lymphocytic leukemia. The specimen was PBMCs, collected at disease progression, from a patient treated with ibrutinib. CDR3 bases: TGTGCCAGCAGCCTTATGAGTGGTGATACTGAAGCTTTCTTT. Protein product: CASSLMSGDTEAFF.